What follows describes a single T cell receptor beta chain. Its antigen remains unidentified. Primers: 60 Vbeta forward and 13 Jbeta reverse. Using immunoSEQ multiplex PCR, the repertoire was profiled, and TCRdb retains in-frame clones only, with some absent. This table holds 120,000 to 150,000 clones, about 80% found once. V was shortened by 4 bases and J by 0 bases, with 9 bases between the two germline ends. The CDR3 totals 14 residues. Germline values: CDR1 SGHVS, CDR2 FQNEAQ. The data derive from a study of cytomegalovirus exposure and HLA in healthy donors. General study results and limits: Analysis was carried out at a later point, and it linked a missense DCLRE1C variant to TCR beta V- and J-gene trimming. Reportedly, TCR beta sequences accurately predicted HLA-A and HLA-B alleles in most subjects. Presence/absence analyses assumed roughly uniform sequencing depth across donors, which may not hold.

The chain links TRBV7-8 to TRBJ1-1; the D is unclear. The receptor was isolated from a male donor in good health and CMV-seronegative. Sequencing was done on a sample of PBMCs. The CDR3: CASSSSVLNTEAFF. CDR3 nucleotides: TGTGCCAGCAGCTCCTCTGTCTTGAACACTGAAGCTTTCTTT.